This T cell receptor beta chain stems from a study of CD8+ T cells in alopecia areata. Study details: Treated patients took oral tofacitinib at 5 to 10 mg twice daily.

Study-wide results and limits: Relative to mice, TCR sharing across patients was less clear, a difference possibly HLA-related. Scalp clonality decreased significantly with tofacitinib, and so did expanded CD8+ clones among the top 100.

Regarding this clone: Its antigen remains unidentified.

Following RNA extraction, reverse transcription yielded cDNA that acted as the sequencing template. Here immunoSEQ multiplex PCR was the method, and the copy in TCRdb shows in-frame clones only, minus some. Of several thousand clones in the sample, approximately 79% were seen once. Treatment specified: oral pan-JAK inhibitor, 5-10 mg twice daily. Patients with alopecia areata provided lesional scalp punch biopsies as well as peripheral blood. The germline gives CDR1 MGHRA, CDR2 YSYEKL. This CDR3 is 16 amino acids long. Losses at the gene ends were 2 bases for V and 5 bases for J; bases not matched to a gene: 7.

The V and J genes are TRBV4-1 and TRBJ2-1; TRBD2 aligns across 9 bases. The TCR comes from a human donor with alopecia areata. The sample here was skin, taken at week 24, from a patient treated with tofacitinib. The DNA of the CDR3 is TGCGCCAGCAGCCAACCGGCTAGCGGGGTTGACAATGAGCAGTTCTTC. This sequence encodes CASSQPASGVDNEQFF.